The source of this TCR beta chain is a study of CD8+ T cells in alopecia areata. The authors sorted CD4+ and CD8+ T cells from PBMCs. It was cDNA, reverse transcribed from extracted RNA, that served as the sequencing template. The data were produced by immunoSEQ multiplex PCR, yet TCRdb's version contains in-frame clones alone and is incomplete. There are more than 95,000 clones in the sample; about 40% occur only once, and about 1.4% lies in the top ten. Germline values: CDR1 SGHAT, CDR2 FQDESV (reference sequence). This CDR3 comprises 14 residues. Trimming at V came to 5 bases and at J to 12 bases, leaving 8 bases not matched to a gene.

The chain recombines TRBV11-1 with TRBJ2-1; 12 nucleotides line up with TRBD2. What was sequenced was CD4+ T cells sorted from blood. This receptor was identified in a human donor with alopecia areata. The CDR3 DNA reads TGTGCCAGCAGCAATGCCATACTAGCGGGGGGGCAGTTCTTC. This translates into CASSNAILAGGQFF.